This paragraph covers one TCR beta chain sequence. Its antigen is unknown. This was a deep-level run. The genomic DNA of each subset was split evenly across several immunoSEQ plates. Method: immunoSEQ multiplex PCR; TCRdb's copy keeps in-frame clones and lacks some. The data show about 1.5 million clones, 98% seen once. The CDR3 runs to 17 residues. The ends were cut back, 7 bases at V and 4 bases at J, with 25 bases in the middle. Germline V gene lookup returns CDR1 MDHEN and CDR2 SYDVKM. The sample is drawn from a study of shared clonotypes between healthy human individuals. For the study at large: The people who gave samples were a couple of women and a few men aged 18 to 49. Study-level points and caveats: Non-shared clonotypes were found to have lower generation probabilities than the clonotypes that were shared by all four of the sorted-subset donors.

The receptor was derived from a young man in good health. Sequencing was carried out using naive CD4+ T cells sorted from blood. The subset: CD45RA+ positively selected. The chain carries TRBV28 and TRBJ1-1; the D gene is possibly TRBD1 (5 bases). CDR3: CASKPPPGGKGSTEAFF. The CDR3 DNA reads as TGTGCCAGCAAACCCCCCCCGGGGGGGAAAGGTTCCACTGAAGCTTTCTTT. The entire variable domain, with the rest obtained from reference TRBV28 and TRBJ1-1, is as follows: DVKVTQSSRYLVKRTGEKVFLECVQDMDHENMFWYRQDPGLGLRLIYFSYDVKMKEKGDIPEGYSVSREKKERFSLILESASTNQTSMYLCASKPPPGGKGSTEAFFGQGTRLTVV.